Presented here are 9 T cell receptor beta chains from one specimen sequenced in a study of T cells in Graves' hyperthyroidism and ophthalmopathy (dated by TCRdb to between 2017 and 2020). Library preparation was by multiplex PCR. Instrument on record: Illumina HiSeq 2000. TCR beta CDR3 regions were amplified from RNA transcripts. A first-round RT-PCR of the TCR CDR3 used the HTBI primer set with the Qiagen OneStep RT-PCR kit. Using fastp at Q25 and MiXCR, TCRdb reprocessed the public reads and kept productive beta chains. Under each unique CDR3 protein, matching rows form one entry showing the most common genes and DNA. This sample has about 620,000 distinct CDR3 sequences in its table, and 15% to 20% of those were observed once. The top ten constitute about 3.8% of the sample. The specimen was blood. These receptors were taken from a woman aged 25 to 39 with Graves' hyperthyroidism.

The chain carries TRBV12-3 or TRBV12-4 and TRBJ2-2; D assignment may be TRBD1 or TRBD2 (5 bases each). Trimming removed 5 bases at V and 10 bases at J, with 11 bases between. There are 12 residues in the CDR3. The CDR3 is CASSLPGLELFF. For the CDR3, the DNA is TGTGCCAGCAGTCTCCCGGGGCTGGAGCTGTTTTTT.

This clonotype was counted ten times or more. The chain couples TRBV18 to TRBJ1-1; D is ambiguous. Trimming shortened V by 8 bases and J by 1 base, and 11 bases separated the two germline ends. From germline, CDR1 is KGHSH and CDR2 LQKENI. CDR3 length: 13 amino acids. The DNA for the CDR3 is TGTGCCAGCAGCCCCCGGTCGAACACTGAAGCTTTCTTT. Translated, it gives CASSPRSNTEAFF.

This clonotype was observed a handful of times. The gene calls are TRBV12-3 or TRBV12-4 and TRBJ2-1; TRBD2 aligns across 10 bases. The CDR3 has 15 residues. V lost 2 bases and J lost 6; bases outside the gene matches: 4. The CDR3 bases are TGTGCCAGCAGTTTAAGAAGACTAGCGGGCAATGAGCAGTTCTTC. Its translation: CASSLRRLAGNEQFF.

Comments on this clonotype: This clone may be a read error of a much larger clone one base away. The chain links TRBV3-1 to TRBJ1-1; no clear D gene. In germline, CDR1 is LGHDT, CDR2 YNNKEL (reference sequence). CDR3 length equals 15 residues. CDR3 sequence: CASSQGARMNAEAFF. The CDR3 DNA sequence: TGTGCCAGCAGCCAAGGGGCCAGGATGAACGCTGAAGCTTTCTTT.

Many counts were recorded for this clonotype. The genes are TRBV7-2 and TRBJ2-7, with 10 bases matching TRBD2. CDR1 and CDR2 from the germline V gene are SGHTA and FQGNSA. Trimming removed 5 bases from V and 5 bases from J; junction bases left unmatched: 6. This CDR3 spans 14 amino acids. CDR3 sequence (DNA): TGTGCCAGCAGCCCAGCGGGAGGGTCTAACGAGCAGTACTTC. This encodes CASSPAGGSNEQYF.

As concerns this clonotype: At one end the junction does not follow the germline gene, possibly because of a read error. The chain uses TRBV5-1 and TRBJ1-2; the D is unclear. CDR1 SGHRS and CDR2 YFSETQ come from the germline V gene. The CDR3 extends over 15 amino acids. The CDR3 loop is CASSLGLGIDYGYTF. The CDR3 region has the DNA TGTGCCAGCAGCTTAGGCCTAGGGATAGACTATGGCTACACCTTC.

This clonotype was seen only a few times. A much larger clone sits a single nucleotide away, making a read error possible. The CDR3 bases are TGTGCCAGCGGTTTAACACAGGGATGGGAGTCCGAGCAGTACTTC. This sequence encodes CASGLTQGWESEQYF. The V call is TRBV12-3 or TRBV12-4, the J call TRBJ2-7; a weak D match, TRBD1 (6 bases). The CDR3 extends over 15 amino acids.

The J gene is TRBJ2-7, the V gene TRBV9, with 10 bases fitting TRBD2. The CDR3 runs to 15 residues. Germline loops: CDR1 SGDLS, CDR2 YYNGEE. J gave up 6 bases and V 4 bases, and 10 bases lay outside the gene matches. CDR3 in amino acids: CASSYRAGGTSEQYF. CDR3 DNA sequence: TGTGCCAGCAGCTATAGAGCGGGAGGGACAAGCGAGCAGTACTTC.

J is TRBJ1-5 and V is TRBV9; a weak D match, TRBD1 (5 bases). The CDR3 covers 15 residues. Trimming left V 3 bases short and J 5 bases short, with 15 bases between. Germline lookup yields CDR1 SGDLS and CDR2 YYNGEE. CDR3: CASSALDSFHQPQHF. The CDR3 bases are TGTGCCAGCAGCGCACTAGACAGTTTTCATCAGCCCCAGCATTTT.